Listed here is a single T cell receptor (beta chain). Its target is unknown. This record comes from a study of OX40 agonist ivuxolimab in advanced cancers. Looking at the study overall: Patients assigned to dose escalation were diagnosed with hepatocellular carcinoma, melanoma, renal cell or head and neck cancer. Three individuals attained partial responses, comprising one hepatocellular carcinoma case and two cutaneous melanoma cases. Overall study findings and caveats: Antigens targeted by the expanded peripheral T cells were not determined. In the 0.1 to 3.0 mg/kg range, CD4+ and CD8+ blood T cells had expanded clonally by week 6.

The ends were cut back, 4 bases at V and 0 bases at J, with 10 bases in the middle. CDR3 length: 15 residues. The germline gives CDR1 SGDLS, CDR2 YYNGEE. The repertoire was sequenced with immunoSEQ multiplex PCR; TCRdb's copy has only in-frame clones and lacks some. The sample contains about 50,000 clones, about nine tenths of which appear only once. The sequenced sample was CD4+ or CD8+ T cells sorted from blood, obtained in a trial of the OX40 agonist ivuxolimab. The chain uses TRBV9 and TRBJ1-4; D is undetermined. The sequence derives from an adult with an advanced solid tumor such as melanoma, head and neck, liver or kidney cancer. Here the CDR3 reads CASSPGFATNEKLFF. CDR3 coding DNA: TGTGCCAGCAGCCCGGGTTTTGCAACTAATGAAAAACTGTTTTTT.